The T cell receptor beta chain described here comes from a study of blood T cell repertoires in COVID-19. Generated by immunoSEQ multiplex PCR, the TCRdb table keeps only in-frame clones and is missing some. The data contain tens of thousands of clones, approximately 86% of them singletons. The germline gives CDR1 KGHDR, CDR2 SFDVKD. The CDR3 consists of 13 residues. Trimming removed 4 bases from V and 1 base from J, with 7 bases in between. The source is a man between 65 and 79 years old with acute or convalescent COVID-19. Sequencing input: peripheral blood. The V and J genes are TRBV24-1 and TRBJ2-7; D is perhaps TRBD2 (5 bases). CDR3 nucleotides: TGTGCCACCAGTGAACTAGGGTCCTACGAGCAGTACTTC. Translation: CATSELGSYEQYF.